What follows is one T cell receptor beta chain and its context. With a much larger clone just one base away, this may be a read error. The source of the sample is a study of T cell repertoires in cytomegalovirus infection. The germline V gene encodes CDR1 SGHTA and CDR2 FQGTGA. The CDR3 loop spans 14 amino acids. TCRdb recomputed calls from the reads with MiXCR, one row per CDR3 protein. The table lists approximately 700,000 distinct CDR3 sequences, less than 40% of them singletons. The chain recombines TRBV7-3 with TRBJ1-2; weak D call: TRBD1 (6 bases). This TCR was sampled from a human donor in good health (CMV status not recorded). Some clones in this sample may be carry-over from other donors' samples. Material: PBMCs. The CDR3 region is CASRPQGDNYGDTF. The CDR3 DNA sequence: TGTGCCAGCAGACCACAGGGAGACAACTATGGCGACACCTTC.